The 23 T cell receptor beta chains listed next were all sequenced from one sample in a study of healthy donors' naive CD4 and CD8 T cells. Starting from roughly 0.55 ug of total RNA, TCR libraries were made with linear amplification. In TCRdb, the reads were re-called with MiXCR into one record per CDR3 protein. Of some 190,000 distinct CDR3 sequences in the sample, 65% to 75% are singletons; the top ten hold 2.3%. The sample consisted of naive CD4+ and CD8+ T cells sorted from blood, pooled from several donors. These receptors came from a pool of human donors in good health; the sample pools cells from several healthy donors.

Regarding this clonotype: One end of the junction does not line up with germline, which may come from a read error. V is TRBV6-5 and J is TRBJ1-2; unclear D gene. The CDR3 has 15 amino acids. Germline values: CDR1 MNHEY, CDR2 SVGAGI. The CDR3 region is CAGSYSPLQRDGYTF. The CDR3 nucleotides read TGTGCCGGCAGTTACTCCCCGCTTCAAAGAGATGGCTACACCTTC.

The table lists this clonotype with a few counts. CDR3 residues: CASSRTGNSGTGELFF. The CDR3 region has the DNA TGTGCCAGCAGCCGGACAGGGAACTCGGGCACCGGGGAGCTGTTTTTT. This rearrangement joins TRBV6-5 to TRBJ2-2, with TRBD1 matching 8 bases. CDR1 and CDR2 from the germline V gene are MNHEY and SVGAGI. The junction had 10 bases not matched to a gene; V was cut back by 6 bases and J by 4 bases. This CDR3 spans 16 amino acids.

V and J are TRBV27 and TRBJ2-3; tentative D call: TRBD1 (5 bases). This CDR3 comprises 17 residues. V dropped 0 bases and J dropped 2 bases, with 15 bases sitting between them. Germline V CDR1 and CDR2: MNHEY, SMNVEV (reference sequence). The CDR3 is CASSLSMFQGFTDTQYF. The CDR3 nucleotides are TGTGCCAGCAGTTTATCGATGTTCCAGGGCTTCACAGATACGCAGTATTTT.

This chain uses TRBV20-1 with TRBJ2-3; no clear D. The CDR3 runs to 14 residues. Germline V gene data show CDR1 as DFQATT and CDR2 as SNEGSKA (reference sequence). Between the trimmed V and J ends, which lost 2 bases and 0 bases, there was a span of 9 bases. CDR3 in amino acids: CSARLPTSTDTQYF. The CDR3 DNA reads TGCAGTGCTAGACTTCCTACTAGCACAGATACGCAGTATTTT.

This chain links TRBV20-1 with TRBJ1-5, with D maybe TRBD1 (6 bases). This CDR3 comprises 14 residues. Germline V lookup: CDR1 DFQATT, CDR2 SNEGSKA (reference sequence). Trimming stripped 3 bases from V and 1 base from J, with 10 bases between. For the CDR3, the DNA is TGCAGTGCTAGCCCACAGGGAAGCAATCAGCCCCAGCATTTT. Translating it yields CSASPQGSNQPQHF.

This clonotype has more than one count but fewer than ten. This rearrangement joins TRBV19 to TRBJ1-1, with 11 bases fitting TRBD1. CDR3 length: 13 amino acids. Germline trimming cut 3 bases from V and 11 bases from J; bases unmatched to any gene: 5. Germline V gives CDR1 LNHDA, CDR2 SQIVND (reference sequence). CDR3 coding DNA: TGTGCCAGTAGTATCGGACAGGGGGCTCGGGCTTTCTTT. It codes for CASSIGQGARAFF.

The rearrangement uses TRBV19 and TRBJ2-2; TRBD2 matches 8 bases. With 3 bases clipped from V and 6 bases from J, the junction kept 12 bases outside the gene matches. The CDR3 covers 17 residues. Per the germline V gene, CDR1 is LNHDA and CDR2 is SQIVND (reference sequence). CDR3 nucleotides: TGTGCCAGTAGTATGCTGCTAGCGGGTTATTCGTCCGGGGAGCTGTTTTTT. This translates into CASSMLLAGYSSGELFF.

This clonotype was seen only a few times. The rearrangement uses TRBV29-1 and TRBJ2-1; 8 nucleotides align to TRBD2. This CDR3 has 11 amino acids. V lost 7 bases and J lost 9; bases outside the gene matches: 5. The germline V gene has CDR1 SQVTM and CDR2 ANQGSEA. CDR3 sequence (DNA): TGCAGCGGAGCGGGAGTCAGTGAGCAGTTCTTC. Translating gives CSGAGVSEQFF.

The V and J genes are TRBV12-3 or TRBV12-4 and TRBJ1-2; 9 nucleotides align to TRBD1. The ends lost 6 bases at V and 4 bases at J; junction bases unmatched: 3. The CDR3 runs 13 residues. The CDR3 here is CASREGQGYGYTF. The DNA for the CDR3 is TGTGCCAGCAGAGAGGGACAGGGCTATGGCTACACCTTC.

This clonotype has only one observation. V is TRBV5-4 and J is TRBJ1-2; 8 bases map to TRBD1. This CDR3 has 15 residues. Trimming cost V 2 bases and J 6 bases; bases outside gene matches: 9. From germline, CDR1 is SGHNT and CDR2 YYREEE (reference sequence). The CDR3 nucleotides are TGTGCCAGCAGCTTCCAGGGGGCTGAATTCAATGGCTACACCTTC. Translating gives CASSFQGAEFNGYTF.

V usage is TRBV29-1 and J usage is TRBJ2-7, with a tentative D call TRBD1 (5 bases). Germline V gene lookup returns CDR1 SQVTM and CDR2 ANQGSEA. V gave up 2 bases and J gave up 7 bases, with 18 bases separating them. The CDR3 extends over 14 amino acids. CDR3 residues: CSVEWQGRNMEQYF. The CDR3 DNA reads TGCAGCGTTGAATGGCAGGGCCGCAATATGGAGCAGTACTTC.

The gene calls are TRBV27 and TRBJ1-5; TRBD1 matches at 7 bases. The germline CDR1 and CDR2 sequences are MNHEY and SMNVEV (reference sequence). The V and J ends lost 7 bases and 4 bases, in that order; junction bases with no gene match: 7. The CDR3 contains 14 residues. CDR3 bases: TGTGCCAGCACCCCCAGGACAGGAAATCAGCCCCAGCATTTT. It yields the protein CASTPRTGNQPQHF.

The chain joins TRBV20-1 to TRBJ2-1; 8 bases agree with TRBD2. The CDR3 spans 15 residues. V was pared by 3 bases and J by 7 bases, with 11 bases of the junction left unmatched. From germline, CDR1 is DFQATT and CDR2 SNEGSKA (reference sequence). The chain's CDR3 is CSASLGTRLRNEQFF. Here the CDR3 DNA reads TGCAGTGCTAGTCTCGGGACTAGGTTGCGGAATGAGCAGTTCTTC.

The rearrangement uses TRBV29-1 and TRBJ1-2; possibly TRBD1 for D (5 bases). Trimming cost V 6 bases and J 6 bases, with 17 bases left between them. The CDR3 has 13 amino acids. Germline V gene data show CDR1 as SQVTM and CDR2 as ANQGSEA. The CDR3 region has the DNA TGCAGCGTCGCCAGAGGGGCAGAACATGGCTACACCTTC. It is translated as CSVARGAEHGYTF.

This chain connects TRBV20-1 to TRBJ1-1; no clear D. Germline values: CDR1 DFQATT, CDR2 SNEGSKA (reference sequence). The CDR3 is made up of 13 amino acids. Trimming shortened V by 3 bases and J by 1 base, and 9 bases separated the two germline ends. CDR3: CSASGTPNTEAFF. The CDR3 bases are TGCAGTGCTAGTGGCACCCCGAACACTGAAGCTTTCTTT.

The chain couples TRBV29-1 to TRBJ1-1; D ambiguous. CDR1 SQVTM and CDR2 ANQGSEA come from the germline V gene. V dropped 7 bases and J dropped 6 bases, with 12 bases sitting between them. The CDR3 is 11 amino acids. The CDR3 sequence is CSADAYSEAFF. The CDR3 DNA follows: TGCAGCGCTGACGCGTATTCTGAAGCTTTCTTT.

The rearrangement joins TRBV4-2 to TRBJ2-1; D gene unclear. The V and J ends lost 0 bases and 4 bases respectively, with 7 bases between them. This CDR3 spans 14 amino acids. The germline V gene encodes CDR1 LGHNA and CDR2 YNFKEQ. The CDR3 sequence is CASSQEVSYNEQFF. Here the CDR3 DNA reads TGTGCCAGCAGCCAAGAAGTCTCATACAATGAGCAGTTCTTC.

This clonotype has only a few counts. The rearrangement uses TRBV12-3 or TRBV12-4 and TRBJ2-7; 9 bases agree with TRBD1. Trimming took 7 bases from V and 5 from J; bases not matched to a gene: 9. This CDR3 contains 14 residues. In DNA, the CDR3 is TGTGCCAGCACCACCGGGACAGGGTACCACGAGCAGTACTTC. Amino acids: CASTTGTGYHEQYF.

The CDR3 reads CASSATRSTDTQYF. The CDR3 nucleotides read TGTGCCAGCTCAGCTACTAGGAGCACAGATACGCAGTATTTT. This chain links TRBV18 with TRBJ2-3; D perhaps matches TRBD2 (5 bases). With 5 bases removed from V and 0 bases from J, the gap between germline ends came to 9 bases. The CDR3 length is 14 residues. Germline V gene lookup returns CDR1 KGHSH and CDR2 LQKENI.

This clonotype occurred a few times. The rearrangement links TRBV29-1 to TRBJ2-3; D gene ambiguous. The germline CDR1 and CDR2 sequences are SQVTM and ANQGSEA. V was shortened by 6 bases and J by 5 bases, with 6 bases between the two germline ends. CDR3 length: 10 residues. The CDR3 DNA sequence: TGCAGCGTCAAAATAGATACGCAGTATTTT. This codes for CSVKIDTQYF.

Here the CDR3 reads CASSIGSGVGYEQYF. DNA of the CDR3: TGTGCCAGTAGTATTGGGTCAGGCGTTGGCTACGAGCAGTACTTC. The rearrangement joins TRBV19 to TRBJ2-7; D unclear. Germline V gene lookup returns CDR1 LNHDA and CDR2 SQIVND (reference sequence). The CDR3 has 15 amino acids. V shed 3 bases and J shed 3 bases, with 15 bases lying between them.

V and J are TRBV30 and TRBJ1-2, with 11 nucleotides matching TRBD1. Germline assignment: CDR1 GTSNPN and CDR2 SVGIG (reference sequence). The CDR3 runs to 16 residues. J lost 6 bases, V lost 3 bases, and 12 bases had no gene match. This CDR3 reads CAWSYPWDRGLNGYTF. CDR3 sequence (DNA): TGTGCCTGGAGCTACCCTTGGGACAGGGGGTTGAATGGCTACACCTTC.

The chain has TRBV27 and TRBJ2-5; TRBD2 might be the D (6 bases). The ends were cut back, 8 bases at V and 0 bases at J, with 16 bases in the middle. Germline CDR1 and CDR2: MNHEY and SMNVEV (reference sequence). There are 15 residues in the CDR3. CDR3: CASSEAGMYQETQYF. In DNA, the CDR3 is TGTGCCAGCTCCGAGGCGGGGATGTACCAAGAGACCCAGTACTTC.